The clone carrying this T cell receptor beta chain was seen only a few times. Its antigen remains unidentified. Autoimmune disease history or systemic immunosuppression excluded patients. The data are from a study of OX40 agonist ivuxolimab in advanced cancers. Looking at the study overall: Each patient was given ivuxolimab into a vein every 2 weeks, at 0.01 to 10 mg/kg.

TCRdb's copy holds only in-frame clones and misses some; the assay was immunoSEQ multiplex PCR. Of about 60,000 clones listed, 75% to 90% are singletons. Study findings and constraints: Researchers report that CD8+ T cells had, on average, more expanded clones than CD4+.

There are 15 residues in the CDR3. Deletions cut 0 bases from V and 6 bases from J, with 12 bases between. Germline loops: CDR1 ENHRY, CDR2 SYGVKD. This specimen consisted of CD4+ or CD8+ T cells sorted from blood, obtained in a trial of the OX40 agonist ivuxolimab. The rearrangement links TRBV10-3 to TRBJ1-5; the D gene is possibly TRBD1 (5 bases). This TCR was recovered from an adult with an advanced solid tumor such as melanoma, head and neck, liver or kidney cancer. The CDR3 is CAISESQGGGQPQHF. CDR3 DNA: TGTGCCATCAGTGAGTCCCAGGGTGGGGGTCAGCCCCAGCATTTT.